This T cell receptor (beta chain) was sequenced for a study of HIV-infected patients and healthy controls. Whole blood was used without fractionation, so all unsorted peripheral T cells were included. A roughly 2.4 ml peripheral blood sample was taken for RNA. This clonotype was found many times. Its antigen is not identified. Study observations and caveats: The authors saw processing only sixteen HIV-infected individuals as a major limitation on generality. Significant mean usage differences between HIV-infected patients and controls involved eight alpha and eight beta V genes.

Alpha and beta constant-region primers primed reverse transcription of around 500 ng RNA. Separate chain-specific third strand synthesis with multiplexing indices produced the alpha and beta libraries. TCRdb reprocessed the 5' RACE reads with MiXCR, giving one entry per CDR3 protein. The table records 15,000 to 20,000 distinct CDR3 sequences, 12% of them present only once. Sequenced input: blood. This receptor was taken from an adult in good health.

The CDR3 reads CASSLSRQGAYTEAFF. As DNA, the CDR3 is TGCGCCAGCAGCTTGAGCCGACAGGGGGCTTACACTGAAGCTTTCTTT. This sequence joins TRBV5-1 and TRBJ1-1; 10 bases agree with TRBD1. The CDR3 spans 16 residues. Germline assignment: CDR1 SGHRS and CDR2 YFSETQ. The V and J ends lost 1 base and 3 bases, in that order; junction bases with no gene match: 6. The variable domain in full, with the rest retrieved from reference TRBV5-1 and TRBJ1-1, is KAGVTQTPRYLIKTRGQQVTLSCSPISGHRSVSWYQQTPGQGLQFLFEYFSETQRNKGNFPGRFSGRQFSNSRSEMNVSTLELGDSALYLCASSLSRQGAYTEAFFGQGTRLTVV.